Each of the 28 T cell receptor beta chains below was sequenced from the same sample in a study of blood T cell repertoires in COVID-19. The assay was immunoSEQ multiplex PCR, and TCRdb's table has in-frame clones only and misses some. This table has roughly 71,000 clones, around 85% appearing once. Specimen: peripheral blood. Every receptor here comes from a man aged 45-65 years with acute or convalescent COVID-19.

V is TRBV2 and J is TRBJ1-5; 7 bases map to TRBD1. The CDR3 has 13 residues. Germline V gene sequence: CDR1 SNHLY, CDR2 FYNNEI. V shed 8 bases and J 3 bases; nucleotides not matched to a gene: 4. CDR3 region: CASSGQHNQPQHF. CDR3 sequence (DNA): TGTGCCAGCTCGGGACAGCACAATCAGCCCCAGCATTTT.

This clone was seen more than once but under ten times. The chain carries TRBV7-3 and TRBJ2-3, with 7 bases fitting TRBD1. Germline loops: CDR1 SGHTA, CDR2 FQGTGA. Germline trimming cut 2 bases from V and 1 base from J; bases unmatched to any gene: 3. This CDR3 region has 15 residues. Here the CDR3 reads CASSLSGQGTDTQYF. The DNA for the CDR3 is TGTGCCAGCAGCTTATCAGGACAGGGCACAGATACGCAGTATTTT.

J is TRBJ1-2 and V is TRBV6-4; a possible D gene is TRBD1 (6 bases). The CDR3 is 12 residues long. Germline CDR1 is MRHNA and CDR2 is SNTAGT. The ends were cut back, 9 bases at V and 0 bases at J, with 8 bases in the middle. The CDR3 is CARDSSNYGYTF. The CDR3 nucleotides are TGTGCCAGGGACAGTTCTAACTATGGCTACACCTTC.

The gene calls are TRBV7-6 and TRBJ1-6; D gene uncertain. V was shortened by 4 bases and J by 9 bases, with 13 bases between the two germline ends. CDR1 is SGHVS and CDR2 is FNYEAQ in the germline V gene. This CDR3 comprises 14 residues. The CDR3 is CASSSVTSGSPLHF. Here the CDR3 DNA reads TGTGCCAGCAGCTCGGTGACATCTGGTTCACCCCTCCACTTT. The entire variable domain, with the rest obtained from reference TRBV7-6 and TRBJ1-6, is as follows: GAGVSQSPRYKVTKRGQDVALRCDPISGHVSLYWYRQALGQGPEFLTYFNYEAQQDKSGLPNDRFSAERPEGSISTLTIQRTEQRDSAMYRCASSSVTSGSPLHFGNGTRLTVT.

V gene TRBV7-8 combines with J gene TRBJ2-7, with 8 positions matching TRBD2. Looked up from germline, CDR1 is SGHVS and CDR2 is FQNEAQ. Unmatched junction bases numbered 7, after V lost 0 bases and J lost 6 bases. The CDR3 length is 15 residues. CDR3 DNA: TGTGCCAGCAGCTTAGCCCGGGGGGGGCTAGGCGAGCAGTACTTC. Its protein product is CASSLARGGLGEQYF.

The CDR3 DNA sequence: TGCAGCGCTCGACTAGCGGGGGGTTTGGAGACCCAGTACTTC. As protein: CSARLAGGLETQYF. The chain carries TRBV29-1 and TRBJ2-5; TRBD2 matches at 13 bases. CDR1 is SQVTM and CDR2 is ANQGSEA in the germline V gene. V trimming: 7 bases; J trimming: 5 bases; junction bases outside the gene matches: 7. The CDR3 is made up of 14 amino acids.

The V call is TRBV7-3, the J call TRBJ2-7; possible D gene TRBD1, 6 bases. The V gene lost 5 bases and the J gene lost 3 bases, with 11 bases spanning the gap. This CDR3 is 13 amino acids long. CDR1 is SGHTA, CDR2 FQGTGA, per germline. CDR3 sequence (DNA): TGTGCCAGCAGCCCGAGGGGGTGCTACGAGCAGTACGTC. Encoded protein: CASSPRGCYEQYV.

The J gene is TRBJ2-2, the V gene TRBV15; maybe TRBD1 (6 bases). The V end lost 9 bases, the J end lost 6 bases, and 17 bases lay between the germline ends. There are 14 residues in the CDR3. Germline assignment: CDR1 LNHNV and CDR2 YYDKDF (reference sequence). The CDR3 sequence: CATSQGTPSGELFF. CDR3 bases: TGTGCCACTTCACAAGGGACACCGTCCGGGGAGCTGTTTTTT.

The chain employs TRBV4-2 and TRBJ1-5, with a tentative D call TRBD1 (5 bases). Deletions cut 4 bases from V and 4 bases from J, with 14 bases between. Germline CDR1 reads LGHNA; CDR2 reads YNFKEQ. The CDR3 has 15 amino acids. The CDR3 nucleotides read TGTGCCAGCAGCCTACGCTGGCAGGGAAATCAGCCCCAGCATTTT. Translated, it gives CASSLRWQGNQPQHF.

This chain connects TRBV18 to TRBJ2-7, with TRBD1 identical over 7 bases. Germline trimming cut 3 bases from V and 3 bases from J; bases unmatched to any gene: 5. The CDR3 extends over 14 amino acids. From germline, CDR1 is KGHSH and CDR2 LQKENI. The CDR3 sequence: CASSPDRNLYEQYF. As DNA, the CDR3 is TGTGCCAGCTCACCGGACAGGAACCTCTACGAGCAGTACTTC.

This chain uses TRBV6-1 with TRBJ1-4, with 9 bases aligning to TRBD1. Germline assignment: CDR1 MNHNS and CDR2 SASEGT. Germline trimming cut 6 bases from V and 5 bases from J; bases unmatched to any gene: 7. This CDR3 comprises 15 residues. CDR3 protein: CASSHLTGGNEKLFF. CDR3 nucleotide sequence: TGTGCCAGCAGCCATCTGACAGGGGGGAATGAAAAACTGTTTTTT.

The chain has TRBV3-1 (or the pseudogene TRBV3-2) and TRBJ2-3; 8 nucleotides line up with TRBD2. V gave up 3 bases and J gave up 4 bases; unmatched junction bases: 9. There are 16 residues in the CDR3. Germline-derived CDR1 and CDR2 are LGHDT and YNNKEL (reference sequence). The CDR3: CASSQSGGRGADTQYF. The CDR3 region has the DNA TGTGCCAGCAGCCAGAGCGGGGGCCGGGGGGCAGATACGCAGTATTTT.

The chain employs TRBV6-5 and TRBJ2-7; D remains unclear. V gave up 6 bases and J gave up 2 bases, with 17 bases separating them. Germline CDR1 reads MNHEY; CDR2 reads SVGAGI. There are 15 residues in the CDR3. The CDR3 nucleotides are TGTGCCAGCAGAGCAGACGTCGGAGCCGCCTACGAGCAGTACGTC. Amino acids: CASRADVGAAYEQYV.

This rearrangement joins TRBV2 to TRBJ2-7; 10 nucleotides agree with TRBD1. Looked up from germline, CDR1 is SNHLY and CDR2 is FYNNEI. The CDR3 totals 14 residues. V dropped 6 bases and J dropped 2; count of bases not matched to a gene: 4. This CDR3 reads CASRLGQGPYEQYV. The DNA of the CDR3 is TGTGCCAGCAGATTGGGACAGGGGCCCTACGAGCAGTACGTC.

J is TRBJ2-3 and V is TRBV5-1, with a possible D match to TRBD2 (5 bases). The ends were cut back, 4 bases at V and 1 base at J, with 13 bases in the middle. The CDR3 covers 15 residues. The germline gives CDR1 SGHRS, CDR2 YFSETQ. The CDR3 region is CASSPIDGGTDTQYF. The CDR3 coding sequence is TGCGCCAGCAGCCCGATTGACGGGGGCACAGATACGCAGTATTTT.

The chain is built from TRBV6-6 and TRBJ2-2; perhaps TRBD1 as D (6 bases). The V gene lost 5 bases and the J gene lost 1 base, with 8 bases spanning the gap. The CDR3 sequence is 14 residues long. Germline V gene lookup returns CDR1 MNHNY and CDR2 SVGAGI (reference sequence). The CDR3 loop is CASSPGQNTGELFF. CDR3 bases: TGTGCCAGCAGTCCGGGACAGAACACCGGGGAGCTGTTTTTT.

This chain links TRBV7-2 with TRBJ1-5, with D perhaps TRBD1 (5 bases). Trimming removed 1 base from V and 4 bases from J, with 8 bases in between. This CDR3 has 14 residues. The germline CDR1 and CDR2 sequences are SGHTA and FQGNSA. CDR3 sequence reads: CASSLVSGNQPQHF. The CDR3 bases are TGTGCCAGCAGCTTAGTGTCAGGGAATCAGCCCCAGCATTTT.

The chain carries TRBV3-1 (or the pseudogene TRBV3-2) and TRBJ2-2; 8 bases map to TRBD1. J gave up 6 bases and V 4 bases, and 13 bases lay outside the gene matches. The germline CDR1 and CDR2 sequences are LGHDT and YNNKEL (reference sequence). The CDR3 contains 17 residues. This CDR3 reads CASSPGWDRPRAGELFF. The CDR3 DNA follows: TGTGCCAGCAGCCCAGGGTGGGACAGGCCTAGGGCCGGGGAGCTGTTTTTT.

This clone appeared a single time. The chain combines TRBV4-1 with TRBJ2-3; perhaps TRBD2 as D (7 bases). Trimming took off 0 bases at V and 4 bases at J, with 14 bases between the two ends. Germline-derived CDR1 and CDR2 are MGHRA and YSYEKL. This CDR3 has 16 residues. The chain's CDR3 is CASSQDRGAEADTQYF. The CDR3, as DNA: TGCGCCAGCAGCCAAGACCGGGGGGCCGAGGCAGATACGCAGTATTTT.

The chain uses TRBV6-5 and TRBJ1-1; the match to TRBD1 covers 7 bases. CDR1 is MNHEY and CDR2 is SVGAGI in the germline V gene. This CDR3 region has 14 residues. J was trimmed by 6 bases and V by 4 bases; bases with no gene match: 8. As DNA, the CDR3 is TGTGCCAGCAGTTCCCGACAGGGTAGCTCTGAAGCTTTCTTT. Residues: CASSSRQGSSEAFF.

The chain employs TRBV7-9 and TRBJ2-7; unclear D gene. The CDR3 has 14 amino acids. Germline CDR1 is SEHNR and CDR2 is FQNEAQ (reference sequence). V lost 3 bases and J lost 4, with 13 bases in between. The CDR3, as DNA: TGTGCCAGCAGCTTCTCTATATTCCCTTACGAGCAGTACTTC. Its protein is CASSFSIFPYEQYF.

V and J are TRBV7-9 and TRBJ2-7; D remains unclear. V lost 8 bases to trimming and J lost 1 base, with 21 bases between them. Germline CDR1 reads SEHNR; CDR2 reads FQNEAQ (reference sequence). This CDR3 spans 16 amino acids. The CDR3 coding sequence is TGTGCCAGCGGCCATACGTCCCAGTATTGGTCCTACGAGCAGTACTTC. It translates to CASGHTSQYWSYEQYF. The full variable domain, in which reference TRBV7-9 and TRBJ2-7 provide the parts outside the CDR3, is DTGVSQNPRHKITKRGQNVTFRCDPISEHNRLYWYRQTLGQGPEFLTYFQNEAQLEKSRLLSDRFSAERPKGSFSTLEIQRTEQGDSAMYLCASGHTSQYWSYEQYFGPGTRLTVT.

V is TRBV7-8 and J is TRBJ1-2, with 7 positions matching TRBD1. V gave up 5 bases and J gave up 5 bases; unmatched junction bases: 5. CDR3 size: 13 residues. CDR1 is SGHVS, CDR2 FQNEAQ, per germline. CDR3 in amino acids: CASSPGQRYGYTF. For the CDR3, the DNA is TGTGCCAGCAGCCCGGGACAGCGATATGGCTACACCTTC.

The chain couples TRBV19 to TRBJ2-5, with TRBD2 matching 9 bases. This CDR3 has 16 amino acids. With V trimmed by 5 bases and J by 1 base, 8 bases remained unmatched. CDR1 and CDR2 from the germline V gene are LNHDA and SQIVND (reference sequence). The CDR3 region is CASSLQISGGQETQYF. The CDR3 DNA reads TGTGCCAGTAGTCTCCAGATTAGCGGGGGCCAAGAGACCCAGTACTTC. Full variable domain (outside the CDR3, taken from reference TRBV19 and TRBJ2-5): DGGITQSPKYLFRKEGQNVTLSCEQNLNHDAMYWYRQDPGQGLRLIYYSQIVNDFQKGDIAEGYSVSREKKESFPLTVTSAQKNPTAFYLCASSLQISGGQETQYFGPGTRLLVL.

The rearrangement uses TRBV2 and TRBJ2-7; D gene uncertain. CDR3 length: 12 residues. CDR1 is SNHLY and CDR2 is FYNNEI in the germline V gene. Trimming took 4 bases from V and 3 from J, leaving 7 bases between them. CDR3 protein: CASSVADYEQYV. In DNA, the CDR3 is TGTGCCAGCAGTGTCGCAGACTACGAGCAGTACGTC.

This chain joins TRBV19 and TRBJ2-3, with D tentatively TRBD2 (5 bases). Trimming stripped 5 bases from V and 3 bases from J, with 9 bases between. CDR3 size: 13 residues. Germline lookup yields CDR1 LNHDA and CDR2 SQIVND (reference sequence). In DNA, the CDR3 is TGTGCCAGTAGTGGCCCGGGGACAGATACGCAGTATTTT. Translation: CASSGPGTDTQYF.

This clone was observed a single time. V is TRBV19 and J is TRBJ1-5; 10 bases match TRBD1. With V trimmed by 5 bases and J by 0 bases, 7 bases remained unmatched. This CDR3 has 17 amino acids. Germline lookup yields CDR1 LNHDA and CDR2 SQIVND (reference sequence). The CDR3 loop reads CASSDRGRARSNQPQHF. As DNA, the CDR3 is TGTGCCAGTAGTGACAGGGGGCGGGCCCGTAGCAATCAGCCCCAGCATTTT. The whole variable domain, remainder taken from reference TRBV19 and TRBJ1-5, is DGGITQSPKYLFRKEGQNVTLSCEQNLNHDAMYWYRQDPGQGLRLIYYSQIVNDFQKGDIAEGYSVSREKKESFPLTVTSAQKNPTAFYLCASSDRGRARSNQPQHFGDGTRLSIL.

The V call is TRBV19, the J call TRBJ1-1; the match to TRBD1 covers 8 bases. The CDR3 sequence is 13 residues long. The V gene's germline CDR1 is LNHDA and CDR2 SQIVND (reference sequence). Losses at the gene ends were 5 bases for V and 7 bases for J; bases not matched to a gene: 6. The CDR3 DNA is TGTGCCAGTAGTCCCGGGACAGGTGGTGAAGCTTTCTTT. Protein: CASSPGTGGEAFF.